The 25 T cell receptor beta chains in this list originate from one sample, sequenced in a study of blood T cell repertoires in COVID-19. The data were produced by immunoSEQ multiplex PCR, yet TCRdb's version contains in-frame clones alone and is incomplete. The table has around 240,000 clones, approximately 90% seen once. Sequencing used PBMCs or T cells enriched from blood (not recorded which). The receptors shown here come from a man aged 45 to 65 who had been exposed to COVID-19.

The CDR3 sequence is CASSSRGQVMDEQFF. In DNA, the CDR3 is TGTGCCAGCAGCTCTAGGGGACAGGTAATGGATGAGCAGTTCTTC. This chain connects TRBV13 to TRBJ2-1, with 8 bases fitting TRBD1. Per germline, CDR1 PRHDT and CDR2 FYEKMQ (reference sequence). The junction had 10 bases not matched to a gene; V was cut back by 4 bases and J by 8 bases. This CDR3 has 15 amino acids.

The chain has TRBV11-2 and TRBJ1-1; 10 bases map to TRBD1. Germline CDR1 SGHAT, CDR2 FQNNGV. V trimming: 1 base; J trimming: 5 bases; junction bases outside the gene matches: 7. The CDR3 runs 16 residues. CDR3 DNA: TGTGCCAGCAGCTTAGGGTTGACAGGGGGCATAACTGAAGCTTTCTTT. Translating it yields CASSLGLTGGITEAFF. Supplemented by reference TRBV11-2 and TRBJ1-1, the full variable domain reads EAGVAQSPRYKIIEKRQSVAFWCNPISGHATLYWYQQILGQGPKLLIQFQNNGVVDDSQLPKDRFSAERLKGVDSTLKIQPAKLEDSAVYLCASSLGLTGGITEAFFGQGTRLTVV.

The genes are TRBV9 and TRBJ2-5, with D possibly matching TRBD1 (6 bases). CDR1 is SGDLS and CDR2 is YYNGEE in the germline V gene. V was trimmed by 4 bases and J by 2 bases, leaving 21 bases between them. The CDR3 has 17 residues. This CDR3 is CASSPLDRTLWQETQYF. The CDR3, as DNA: TGTGCCAGCAGCCCATTGGACAGAACCCTGTGGCAAGAGACCCAGTACTTC.

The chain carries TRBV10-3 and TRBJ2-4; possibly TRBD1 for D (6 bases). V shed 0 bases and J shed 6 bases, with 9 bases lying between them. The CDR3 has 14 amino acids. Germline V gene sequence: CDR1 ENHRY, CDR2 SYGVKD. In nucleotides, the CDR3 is TGTGCCATCAGTGAGTCGAGGACAGCAAACATTCAGTACTTC. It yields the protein CAISESRTANIQYF.

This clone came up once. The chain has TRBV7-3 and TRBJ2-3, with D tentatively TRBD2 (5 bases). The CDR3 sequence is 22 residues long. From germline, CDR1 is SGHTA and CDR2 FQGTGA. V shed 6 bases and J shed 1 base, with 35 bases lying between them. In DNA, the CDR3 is TGTGCCAGCAGTCCCAAGGCCCCACGAGGGCCTGAAGAGGGTGGAGGCACAGATACGCAGTATTTT. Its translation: CASSPKAPRGPEEGGGTDTQYF. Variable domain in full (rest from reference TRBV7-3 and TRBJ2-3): GAGVSQTPSNKVTEKGKYVELRCDPISGHTALYWYRQSLGQGPEFLIYFQGTGAADDSGLPNDRFFAVRPEGSVSTLKIQRTERGDSAVYLCASSPKAPRGPEEGGGTDTQYFGPGTRLTVL.

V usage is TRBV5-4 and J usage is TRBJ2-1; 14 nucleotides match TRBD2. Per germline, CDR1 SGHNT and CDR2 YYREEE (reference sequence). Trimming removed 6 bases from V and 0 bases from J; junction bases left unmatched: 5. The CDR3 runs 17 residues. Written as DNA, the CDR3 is TGTGCCAGCACCTGGGGGACTAGCGGGGGCTCCTACAATGAGCAGTTCTTC. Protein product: CASTWGTSGGSYNEQFF.

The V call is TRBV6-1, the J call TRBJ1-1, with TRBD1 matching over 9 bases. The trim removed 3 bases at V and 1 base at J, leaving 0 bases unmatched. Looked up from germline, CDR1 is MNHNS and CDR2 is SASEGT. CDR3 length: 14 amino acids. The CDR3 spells CASSEGQGNTEAFF. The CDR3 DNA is TGTGCCAGCAGTGAGGGACAGGGGAACACTGAAGCTTTCTTT.

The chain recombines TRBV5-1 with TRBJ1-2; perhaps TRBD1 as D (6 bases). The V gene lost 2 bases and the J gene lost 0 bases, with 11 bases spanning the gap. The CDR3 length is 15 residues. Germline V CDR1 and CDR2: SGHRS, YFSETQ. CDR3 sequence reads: CASSFGQPSNYGYTF. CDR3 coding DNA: TGCGCCAGCAGCTTTGGACAGCCTTCTAACTATGGCTACACCTTC.

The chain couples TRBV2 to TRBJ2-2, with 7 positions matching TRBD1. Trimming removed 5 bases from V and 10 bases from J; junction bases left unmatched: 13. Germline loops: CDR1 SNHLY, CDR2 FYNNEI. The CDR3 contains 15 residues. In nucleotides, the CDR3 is TGTGCCAGCAGTCCCCTTCTACTGACAGGGAAGGAGCTGTTTTTT. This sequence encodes CASSPLLLTGKELFF.

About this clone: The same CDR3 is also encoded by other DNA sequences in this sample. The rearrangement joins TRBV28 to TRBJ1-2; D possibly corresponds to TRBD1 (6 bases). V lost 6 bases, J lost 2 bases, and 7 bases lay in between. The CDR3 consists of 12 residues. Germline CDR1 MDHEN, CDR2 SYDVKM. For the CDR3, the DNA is TGTGCCAGCAGCACAGGGAACTATGGCTACACCTTC. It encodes CASSTGNYGYTF.

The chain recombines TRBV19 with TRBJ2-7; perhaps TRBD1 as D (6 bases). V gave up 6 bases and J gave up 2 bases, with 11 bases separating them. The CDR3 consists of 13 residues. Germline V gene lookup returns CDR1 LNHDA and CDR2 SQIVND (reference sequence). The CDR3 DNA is TGTGCCAGTAGCTTGGGGGCAACCTACGAGCAGTACGTC. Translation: CASSLGATYEQYV.

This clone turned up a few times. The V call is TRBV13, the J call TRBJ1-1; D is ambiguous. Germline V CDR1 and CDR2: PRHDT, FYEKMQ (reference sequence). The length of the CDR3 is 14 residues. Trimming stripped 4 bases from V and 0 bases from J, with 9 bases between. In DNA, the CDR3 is TGTGCCAGCAGCTCCTTGGACTTGAACACTGAAGCTTTCTTT. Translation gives CASSSLDLNTEAFF. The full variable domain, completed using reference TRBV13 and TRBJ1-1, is AAGVIQSPRHLIKEKRETATLKCYPIPRHDTVYWYQQGPGQDPQFLISFYEKMQSDKGSIPDRFSAQQFSDYHSELNMSSLELGDSALYFCASSSLDLNTEAFFGQGTRLTVV.

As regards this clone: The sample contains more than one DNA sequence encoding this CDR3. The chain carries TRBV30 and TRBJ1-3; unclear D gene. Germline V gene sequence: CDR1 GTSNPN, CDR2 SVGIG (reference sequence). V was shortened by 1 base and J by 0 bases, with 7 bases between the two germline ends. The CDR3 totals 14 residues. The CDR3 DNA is TGTGCCTGGAGTGCAGGTTTCTCTGGAAACACCATATATTTT. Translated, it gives CAWSAGFSGNTIYF.

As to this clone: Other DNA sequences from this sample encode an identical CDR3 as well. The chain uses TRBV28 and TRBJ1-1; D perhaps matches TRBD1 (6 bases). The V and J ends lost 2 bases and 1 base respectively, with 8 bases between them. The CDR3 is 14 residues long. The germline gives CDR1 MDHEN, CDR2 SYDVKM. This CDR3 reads CASSLQGTNTEAFF. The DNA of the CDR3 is TGTGCCAGCAGTTTACAGGGGACGAACACTGAAGCTTTCTTT.

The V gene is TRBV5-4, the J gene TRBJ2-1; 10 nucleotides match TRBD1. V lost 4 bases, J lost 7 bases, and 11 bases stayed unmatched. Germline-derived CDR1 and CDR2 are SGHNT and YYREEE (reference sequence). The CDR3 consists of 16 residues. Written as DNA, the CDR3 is TGTGCCAGCAGCCCCAGGCTGGGGGACAGGGGTAATGAGCAGTTCTTC. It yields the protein CASSPRLGDRGNEQFF. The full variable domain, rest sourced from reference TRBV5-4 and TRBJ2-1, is ETGVTQSPTHLIKTRGQQVTLRCSSQSGHNTVSWYQQALGQGPQFIFQYYREEENGRGNFPPRFSGLQFPNYSSELNVNALELDDSALYLCASSPRLGDRGNEQFFGPGTRLTVL.

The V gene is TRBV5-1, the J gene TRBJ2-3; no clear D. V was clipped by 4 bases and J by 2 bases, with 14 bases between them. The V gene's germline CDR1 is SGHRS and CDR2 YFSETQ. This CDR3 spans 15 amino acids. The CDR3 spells CASSPVYPTTDTQYF. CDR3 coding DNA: TGCGCCAGCAGCCCGGTTTATCCTACCACAGATACGCAGTATTTT.

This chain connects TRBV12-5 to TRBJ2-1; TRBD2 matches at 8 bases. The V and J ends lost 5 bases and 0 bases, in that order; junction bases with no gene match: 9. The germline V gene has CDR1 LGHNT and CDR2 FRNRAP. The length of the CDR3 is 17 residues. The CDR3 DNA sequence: TGTGCTAGTGGTCTTCCATGGGCGGGAGGCTCCTACAATGAGCAGTTCTTC. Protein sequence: CASGLPWAGGSYNEQFF. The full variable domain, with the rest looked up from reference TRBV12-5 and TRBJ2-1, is DARVTQTPRHKVTEMGQEVTMRCQPILGHNTVFWYRQTMMQGLELLAYFRNRAPLDDSGMPKDRFSAEMPDATLATLKIQPSEPRDSAVYFCASGLPWAGGSYNEQFFGPGTRLTVL.

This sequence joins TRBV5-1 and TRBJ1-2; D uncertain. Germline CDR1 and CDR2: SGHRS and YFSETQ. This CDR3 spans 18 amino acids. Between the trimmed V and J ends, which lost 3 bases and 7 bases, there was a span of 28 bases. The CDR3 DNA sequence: TGCGCCAGCAGCTCGAAGTTCCGACCGACAATACGGGGAGCTGGCTACACCTTC. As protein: CASSSKFRPTIRGAGYTF. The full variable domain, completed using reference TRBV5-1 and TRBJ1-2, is KAGVTQTPRYLIKTRGQQVTLSCSPISGHRSVSWYQQTPGQGLQFLFEYFSETQRNKGNFPGRFSGRQFSNSRSEMNVSTLELGDSALYLCASSSKFRPTIRGAGYTFGSGTRLTVV.

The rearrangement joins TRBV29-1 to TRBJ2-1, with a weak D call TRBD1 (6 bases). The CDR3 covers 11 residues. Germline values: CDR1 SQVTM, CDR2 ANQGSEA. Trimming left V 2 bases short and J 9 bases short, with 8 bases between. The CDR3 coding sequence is TGCAGCGTTGAAACAGGGACTGAGCAGTTCTTC. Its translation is CSVETGTEQFF.

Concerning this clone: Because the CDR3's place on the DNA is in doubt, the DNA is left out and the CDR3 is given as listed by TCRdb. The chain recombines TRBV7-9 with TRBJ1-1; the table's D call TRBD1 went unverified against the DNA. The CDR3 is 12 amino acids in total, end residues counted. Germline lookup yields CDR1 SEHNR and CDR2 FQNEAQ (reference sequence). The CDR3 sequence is CASSVGTGSTFF.

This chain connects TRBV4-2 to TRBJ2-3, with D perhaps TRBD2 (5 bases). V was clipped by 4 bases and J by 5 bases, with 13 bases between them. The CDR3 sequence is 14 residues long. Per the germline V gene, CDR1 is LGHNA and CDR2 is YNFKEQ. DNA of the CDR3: TGTGCCAGCAGCCCACTGGCACGGGAAGATACGCAGTATTTT. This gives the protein CASSPLAREDTQYF.

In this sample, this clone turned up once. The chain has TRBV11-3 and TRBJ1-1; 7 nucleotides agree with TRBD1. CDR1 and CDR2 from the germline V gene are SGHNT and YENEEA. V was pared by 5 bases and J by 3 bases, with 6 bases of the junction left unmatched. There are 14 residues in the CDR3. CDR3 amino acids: CASSLEGADTEAFF. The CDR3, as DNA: TGTGCCAGCAGCCTCGAGGGGGCCGACACTGAAGCTTTCTTT.

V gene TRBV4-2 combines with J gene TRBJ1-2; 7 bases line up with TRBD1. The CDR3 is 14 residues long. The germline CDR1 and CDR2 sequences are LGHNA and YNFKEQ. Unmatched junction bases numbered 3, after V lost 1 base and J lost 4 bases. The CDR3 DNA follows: TGTGCCAGCAGCCAAGCTTCAGGGGGCTATGGCTACACCTTC. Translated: CASSQASGGYGYTF.

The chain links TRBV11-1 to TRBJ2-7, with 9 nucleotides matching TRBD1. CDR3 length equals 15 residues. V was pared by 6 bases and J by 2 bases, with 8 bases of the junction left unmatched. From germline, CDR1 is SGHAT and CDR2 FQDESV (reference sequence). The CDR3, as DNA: TGTGCCAGCAGGCGGAACCGGGACAGGGCCTACGAGCAGTACTTC. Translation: CASRRNRDRAYEQYF.

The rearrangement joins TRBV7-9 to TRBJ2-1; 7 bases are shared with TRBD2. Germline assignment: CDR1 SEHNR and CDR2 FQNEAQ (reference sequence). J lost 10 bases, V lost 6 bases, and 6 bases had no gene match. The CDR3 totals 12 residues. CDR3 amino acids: CASRSGVEEQFF. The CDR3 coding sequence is TGTGCCAGCAGGAGCGGGGTAGAGGAGCAGTTCTTC.